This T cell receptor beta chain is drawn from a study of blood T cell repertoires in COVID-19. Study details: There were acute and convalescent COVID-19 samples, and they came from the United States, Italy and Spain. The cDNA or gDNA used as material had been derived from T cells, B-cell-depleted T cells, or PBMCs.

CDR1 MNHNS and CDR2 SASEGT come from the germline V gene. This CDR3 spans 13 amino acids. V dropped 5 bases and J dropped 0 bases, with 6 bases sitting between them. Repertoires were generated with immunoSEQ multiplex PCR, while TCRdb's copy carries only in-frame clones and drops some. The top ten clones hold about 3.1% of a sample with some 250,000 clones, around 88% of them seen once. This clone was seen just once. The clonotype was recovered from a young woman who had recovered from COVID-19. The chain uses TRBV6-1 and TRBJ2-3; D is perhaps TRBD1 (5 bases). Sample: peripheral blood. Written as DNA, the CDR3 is TGTGCCAGCAGTCGGACAAGCACAGATACGCAGTATTTT. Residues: CASSRTSTDTQYF.